Below, 22 T cell receptor beta chains from the same sample are listed, as sequenced in a study of persistence of HIV-infected CD4 T cells (dated by TCRdb to the early 2020s). The antigens these receptors bind are not known. The immunoSEQ hsTCRB assay version 4 in survey mode was used to sequence TCRbeta repertoires from genomic DNA. In TCRdb, the immuneACCESS table is reduced to in-frame sequences with V and J assigned. These tables do not hold every clone; where another copy was compared, an unresolved V gene accounts for under half, and the others remain unexplained. The sample includes 40,000 to 45,000 clones, with 91% observed a single time. The top ten hold 1.8% of the sample. Taken with the paper, the label for treatment or condition translates to: suppressive antiretroviral therapy. As a nonspecific positive control representing the CD4+ T cell repertoire, the cells were stimulated with anti-CD3/anti-CD28 magnetic beads. Responding CD4+ T cells were sorted by upregulation of both CD40 ligand and CD69.

Sequencing was performed on CD4+ T cells sorted from PBMCs after approximately 19-hour stimulation, taken from a patient who received antiretroviral therapy. The meaning of the sample's cell subset or site label: CD40L+CD69+ CD4 T cells responding to anti-CD3/anti-CD28 beads, representing the overall repertoire. The receptor source for this set is an adult man with HIV who was CMV-seropositive.

The chain has TRBV15 and TRBJ1-2; the D is unclear. Germline V gene data show CDR1 as LNHNV and CDR2 as YYDKDF (reference sequence). Trimming removed 0 bases at V and 7 bases at J, with 9 bases between. The CDR3 extends over 13 amino acids. In nucleotides, the CDR3 is TGTGCCACCAGCAGAGAGTTAGGTCTTGGCTACACCTTC. This codes for CATSRELGLGYTF.

The chain joins TRBV18 to TRBJ2-7; D not certain. This CDR3 region has 14 residues. The V end lost 3 bases, the J end lost 6 bases, and 15 bases lay between the germline ends. Germline loops: CDR1 KGHSH, CDR2 LQKENI. Here the CDR3 reads CASSPYTLPSEQYF. The CDR3 nucleotides are TGTGCCAGCTCACCGTATACCCTGCCCTCCGAGCAGTACTTC.

This clone appeared a few times. The gene calls are TRBV3-1 (or the pseudogene TRBV3-2) and TRBJ1-6; the D gene is possibly TRBD1 (6 bases). The V gene lost 4 bases and the J gene lost 8 bases, with 15 bases spanning the gap. This CDR3 has 15 amino acids. The germline V gene encodes CDR1 LGHDT and CDR2 YNNKEL (reference sequence). The CDR3 here is CASSPPGAGDSPLHF. CDR3 DNA sequence: TGTGCCAGCAGCCCCCCCGGGGCAGGGGATTCACCCCTCCACTTT.

The chain couples TRBV4-1 to TRBJ2-7; D possibly corresponds to TRBD2 (7 bases). CDR1 and CDR2 (germline): MGHRA, YSYEKL. The CDR3 has 16 residues. The ends were cut back, 3 bases at V and 5 bases at J, with 20 bases in the middle. The CDR3 DNA is TGCGCCAGCAGCCAGGAGGCGACGGGGGGCATACACGAGCAGTACTTC. It specifies CASSQEATGGIHEQYF.

The genes are TRBV28 and TRBJ2-2, with 7 bases identical to TRBD1. The CDR3 is 15 residues long. The germline V gene encodes CDR1 MDHEN and CDR2 SYDVKM. V shed 6 bases and J 0 bases; nucleotides not matched to a gene: 4. CDR3 sequence reads: CASRRQGSNTGELFF. Here the CDR3 DNA reads TGTGCCAGCAGACGACAGGGCTCGAACACCGGGGAGCTGTTTTTT.

V and J are TRBV12-3 or TRBV12-4 and TRBJ2-7; D ambiguous. V was shortened by 5 bases and J by 2 bases, with 10 bases between the two germline ends. This CDR3 contains 13 residues. The CDR3 bases are TGTGCCAGCAGTGTCCGTATGACCTACGAGCAGTACTTC. It codes for CASSVRMTYEQYF.

The chain has TRBV5-1 and TRBJ2-5; 10 bases line up with TRBD2. CDR3 size: 16 residues. Germline CDR1 reads SGHRS; CDR2 reads YFSETQ. The junction had 6 bases not matched to a gene; V was cut back by 0 bases and J by 4 bases. DNA for the CDR3: TGCGCCAGCAGCTTGGGTCTAGCGGGGGCCGTAGAGACCCAGTACTTC. Translated, it gives CASSLGLAGAVETQYF.

The chain has TRBV24-1 and TRBJ2-1; tentative D call: TRBD1 (6 bases). Trimming removed 4 bases from V and 1 base from J, with 13 bases in between. The V gene's germline CDR1 is KGHDR and CDR2 SFDVKD. This CDR3 is 16 amino acids long. This CDR3 is CATSDLDSPSYNEQFF. The CDR3 DNA reads TGTGCCACCAGTGACCTGGACAGTCCTTCCTACAATGAGCAGTTCTTC.

The genes are TRBV2 and TRBJ1-5; 7 positions agree with TRBD1. This CDR3 has 14 amino acids. J was trimmed by 4 bases and V by 4 bases; bases with no gene match: 4. CDR1 and CDR2 from the germline V gene are SNHLY and FYNNEI. In nucleotides, the CDR3 is TGTGCCAGCAGTGCTGAGACAGGGAATCAGCCCCAGCATTTT. As protein: CASSAETGNQPQHF. Looking up the rest from reference TRBV2 and TRBJ1-5 gives the full variable domain: EPEVTQTPSHQVTQMGQEVILRCVPISNHLYFYWYRQILGQKVEFLVSFYNNEISEKSEIFDDQFSVERPDGSNFTLKIRSTKLEDSAMYFCASSAETGNQPQHFGDGTRLSIL.

This rearrangement joins TRBV18 to TRBJ1-6, with D maybe TRBD1 (5 bases). CDR1 and CDR2 from the germline V gene are KGHSH and LQKENI. V was cut by 5 bases and J by 1 base, with 6 bases left in between. The CDR3 has 14 amino acids. As DNA, the CDR3 is TGTGCCAGCTCAAAGGGGTCCTATAATTCACCCCTCCACTTT. This codes for CASSKGSYNSPLHF.

This clone was seen just once. This chain connects TRBV28 to TRBJ2-7; D is possibly TRBD1 (5 bases). The V end lost 10 bases, the J end lost 6 bases, and 19 bases lay between the germline ends. The CDR3 spans 13 residues. Germline CDR1 reads MDHEN; CDR2 reads SYDVKM. CDR3 sequence reads: CATKREQVSEQYF. The DNA of the CDR3 is TGTGCCACCAAAAGGGAACAGGTCTCCGAGCAGTACTTC.

In its sample, this clone was seen once. The rearrangement uses TRBV4-1 and TRBJ2-2; 7 positions agree with TRBD2. V lost 4 bases and J lost 2; bases outside the gene matches: 10. Per germline, CDR1 MGHRA and CDR2 YSYEKL. The CDR3 is made up of 17 amino acids. The CDR3 region is CASSPHGGGYNTGELFF. The CDR3 DNA reads as TGCGCCAGCAGCCCGCATGGGGGAGGGTATAACACCGGGGAGCTGTTTTTT.

V gene TRBV2 combines with J gene TRBJ1-5; D gene ambiguous. The germline V gene encodes CDR1 SNHLY and CDR2 FYNNEI. Deletions cut 4 bases from V and 5 bases from J, with 12 bases between. The CDR3 has 14 amino acids. The CDR3 is CASSAGNEDQPQHF. The CDR3 DNA is TGTGCCAGCAGTGCCGGAAACGAGGATCAGCCCCAGCATTTT. Supplemented by reference TRBV2 and TRBJ1-5, the full variable domain reads EPEVTQTPSHQVTQMGQEVILRCVPISNHLYFYWYRQILGQKVEFLVSFYNNEISEKSEIFDDQFSVERPDGSNFTLKIRSTKLEDSAMYFCASSAGNEDQPQHFGDGTRLSIL.

This chain links TRBV2 with TRBJ2-4; 7 bases are a match to TRBD1. The CDR3 has 13 amino acids. From germline, CDR1 is SNHLY and CDR2 FYNNEI. The J segment lost 8 bases and the V segment lost 6 bases, leaving 7 bases of the junction unmatched. CDR3 residues: CASRVQGLDIQYF. The CDR3 DNA sequence: TGTGCCAGCAGGGTACAGGGGTTGGACATTCAGTACTTC.

V and J are TRBV7-9 and TRBJ2-2, with 13 nucleotides matching TRBD2. This CDR3 has 17 residues. The ends lost 5 bases at V and 0 bases at J; junction bases unmatched: 3. Germline V lookup: CDR1 SEHNR, CDR2 FQNEAQ (reference sequence). The DNA of the CDR3 is TGTGCCAGCAGCCCAGGGACTAGCGGGACGAACACCGGGGAGCTGTTTTTT. It specifies CASSPGTSGTNTGELFF.

The rearrangement uses TRBV6-1 and TRBJ2-1; either TRBD1 or TRBD2 may supply D (5 bases each). V was shortened by 1 base and J by 0 bases, with 7 bases between the two germline ends. In germline, CDR1 is MNHNS, CDR2 SASEGT. The length of the CDR3 is 15 residues. The CDR3 region is CASSEGGNSYNEQFF. DNA for the CDR3: TGTGCCAGCAGTGAAGGGGGGAACTCCTACAATGAGCAGTTCTTC.

Of note for this clone: This same CDR3 is encoded by further DNA sequences in the sample. The V and J genes are TRBV29-1 and TRBJ2-7; 10 nucleotides agree with TRBD1. Germline CDR1 and CDR2: SQVTM and ANQGSEA. This CDR3 has 13 amino acids. J was trimmed by 6 bases and V by 6 bases; bases with no gene match: 8. CDR3 amino acids: CSVTGTGAREQYF. In DNA form, the CDR3 reads TGCAGCGTAACCGGGACAGGGGCACGCGAGCAGTACTTC.

The V call is TRBV5-1, the J call TRBJ1-2; 11 positions match TRBD1. The CDR3 is made up of 16 amino acids. Unmatched junction bases numbered 8, after V lost 3 bases and J lost 4 bases. Germline values: CDR1 SGHRS, CDR2 YFSETQ. The CDR3 protein is CASSSPGQGVGYGYTF. The CDR3 nucleotides read TGCGCCAGCAGCTCGCCGGGACAGGGGGTTGGCTATGGCTACACCTTC.

V usage is TRBV28 and J usage is TRBJ2-3; TRBD1 agrees at 7 bases. Germline values: CDR1 MDHEN, CDR2 SYDVKM. This CDR3 region has 14 residues. With 6 bases clipped from V and 0 bases from J, the junction kept 3 bases outside the gene matches. Written as DNA, the CDR3 is TGTGCCAGCAGACAGGGACAGAGCACAGATACGCAGTATTTT. This gives the protein CASRQGQSTDTQYF.

V and J are TRBV5-4 and TRBJ2-7; D gene unclear. CDR1 is SGHNT and CDR2 is YYREEE in the germline V gene (reference sequence). CDR3 length equals 12 residues. V lost 0 bases and J 2 bases, leaving 3 bases between the germline ends. This CDR3 reads CASSLDTYEQYF. The CDR3 DNA follows: TGTGCCAGCAGCTTGGATACCTACGAGCAGTACTTC.

The CDR3 protein is CASSKTEGTGELFF. Written as DNA, the CDR3 is TGTGCCAGCAGTAAGACGGAGGGTACCGGGGAGCTGTTTTTT. The genes are TRBV2 and TRBJ2-2; TRBD2 might be the D (6 bases). Trimming pared 5 bases from V and 5 bases from J, leaving 12 bases between. The CDR3 has 14 residues. Germline-derived CDR1 and CDR2 are SNHLY and FYNNEI.

This clone was recorded a few times. V gene TRBV18 combines with J gene TRBJ2-7; tentatively, D is TRBD1 (6 bases). The CDR3 length is 15 residues. Germline CDR1 and CDR2: KGHSH and LQKENI. Between the trimmed V and J ends, which lost 3 bases and 0 bases, there was a span of 12 bases. The CDR3 loop reads CASSPSGVSSYEQYF. The CDR3 nucleotides read TGTGCCAGCTCACCGTCAGGGGTTAGCTCCTACGAGCAGTACTTC.